Listed below are T cell receptor beta chains from one sample, sequenced in a study of cytotoxic CD8 clonotypes in ibrutinib-treated CLL. This table comes from immunoSEQ multiplex PCR, and its TCRdb copy is limited to in-frame clones, with some not included. Of 30,000 to 40,000 clones in the sample, under 80% are singletons; the top ten hold roughly a tenth. The material was PBMCs, obtained at disease progression, from a patient treated with ibrutinib. All receptors come from a human donor with chronic lymphocytic leukemia. Each CDR3 is given with its conserved first and last residue. D genes are given only for firm matches. Clone size, where shown, is once, few, many, or a class for clones that have expanded.

clone size: .; D gene: .; J gene: TRBJ2-7; V gene: TRBV7-3; CDR3 DNA: TGTGCCAGCAGCTTAAGCCCAACCTACGAGCAGTACTTC; CDR3 protein: CASSLSPTYEQYF
clone size: .; D gene: TRBD1; J gene: TRBJ2-1; V gene: TRBV5-1; CDR3 DNA: TGCGCCAGCAGCGTCGGACAGGGCGGCCTCAATGAGCAGTTCTTC; CDR3 protein: CASSVGQGGLNEQFF
clone size: .; D gene: TRBD1; J gene: TRBJ2-7; V gene: TRBV6-4; CDR3 DNA: TGTGCCAGCAGGGGGGGACAGGGGGATGGCGAGCAGTACTTC; CDR3 protein: CASRGGQGDGEQYF
clone size: .; D gene: .; J gene: TRBJ2-3; V gene: TRBV10-3; CDR3 DNA: TGTGCCATCAGTGAGGATGATACGCAGTATTTT; CDR3 protein: CAISEDDTQYF
clone size: once; D gene: .; J gene: TRBJ1-2; V gene: TRBV10-3; CDR3 DNA: TGTGCCATCAGTGAAAGGGAAGAAGGTAGTAATGGCTACACCTTC; CDR3 protein: CAISEREEGSNGYTF
clone size: few; D gene: .; J gene: TRBJ1-6; V gene: TRBV2; CDR3 DNA: TGTGCCAGCTCGCGTCCTAATTCACCCCTCCACTTT; CDR3 protein: CASSRPNSPLHF
clone size: .; D gene: .; J gene: TRBJ2-3; V gene: TRBV27; CDR3 DNA: TGTGCCAGCAGTTTGCTCGGCACAGATACGCAGTATTTT; CDR3 protein: CASSLLGTDTQYF
clone size: medium-sized; D gene: TRBD2; J gene: TRBJ2-1; V gene: TRBV28; CDR3 DNA: TGTGCCAGCCCCCGAGGCAGCGGGAGGGAGTGTTTTTTCTTC; CDR3 protein: CASPRGSGRECFFF
clone size: .; D gene: .; J gene: TRBJ2-7; V gene: TRBV28; CDR3 DNA: TGTGCCAGTACAAGGGTTCCCTCCTACGAGCAGTACTTC; CDR3 protein: CASTRVPSYEQYF
clone size: once; D gene: TRBD1; J gene: TRBJ2-7; V gene: TRBV2; CDR3 DNA: TGTGCCAGCAGTGAGTGGCCGACAGGGAACGAGCAGTACTTC; CDR3 protein: CASSEWPTGNEQYF
clone size: .; D gene: TRBD1; J gene: TRBJ2-5; V gene: TRBV10-1; CDR3 DNA: TGCGCCAGCAGCGGAGGCCAGGGGGCGAGGGAGGATAGCGAGACCCAGTACTTC; CDR3 protein: CASSGGQGAREDSETQYF
clone size: .; D gene: .; J gene: TRBJ1-2; V gene: TRBV30; CDR3 DNA: TGTGCCTGGAGTGTGGGCACGGACCTTGGCTACACCTTC; CDR3 protein: CAWSVGTDLGYTF
clone size: .; D gene: .; J gene: TRBJ2-7; V gene: TRBV13; CDR3 DNA: TGTGCCAGCAGCTTAGTAGGGGCGACCTACGAGCAGTACTTC; CDR3 protein: CASSLVGATYEQYF
clone size: .; D gene: .; J gene: TRBJ2-7; V gene: TRBV21-1; CDR3 DNA: TGTGCCAGCAGCAAAGGTGGTCTAGCACTATCCCCGTACTACGAGCAGTACTTC; CDR3 protein: CASSKGGLALSPYYEQYF
clone size: .; D gene: .; J gene: TRBJ2-1; V gene: TRBV21-1; CDR3 DNA: TGTGCCAGCAGCAACAGGGAGGTCTCCTACAATGAGCAGTTCTTC; CDR3 protein: CASSNREVSYNEQFF
clone size: .; D gene: .; J gene: TRBJ1-1; V gene: TRBV10-1; CDR3 DNA: TGCGCCAGCAGTGAGTCGAAAAGCACCACTGAAGCTTTCTTT; CDR3 protein: CASSESKSTTEAFF
clone size: .; D gene: .; J gene: TRBJ1-3; V gene: TRBV6-5; CDR3 DNA: TGTGCCAGCAGATCAGACGGAAACACCATATATTTT; CDR3 protein: CASRSDGNTIYF
clone size: .; D gene: .; J gene: TRBJ1-2; V gene: TRBV5-4; CDR3 DNA: TGTGCCAGCAGCCCGGGGAGACAGTACGGGTCGGGCTACACCTTC; CDR3 protein: CASSPGRQYGSGYTF
clone size: .; D gene: TRBD1; J gene: TRBJ1-1; V gene: TRBV5-1; CDR3 DNA: TGCGCCAGCAGCTTCGTCCAGGGGGTGTACACTGAAGCTTTCTTT; CDR3 protein: CASSFVQGVYTEAFF
clone size: .; D gene: .; J gene: TRBJ1-4; V gene: TRBV19; CDR3 DNA: TGTGCCACTCACCGGGACCCTACCGAAAAACTGTTTTTT; CDR3 protein: CATHRDPTEKLFF
clone size: .; D gene: TRBD1; J gene: TRBJ2-7; V gene: TRBV28; CDR3 DNA: TGTGCCAGCAGTTCGGCCGGGACAGGGGACCACGAGCAGTACTTC; CDR3 protein: CASSSAGTGDHEQYF
clone size: .; D gene: .; J gene: TRBJ2-6; V gene: TRBV18; CDR3 DNA: TGTGCCAGCTCACCCGTAGGTAGCTCTGGGGCCAACGTCCTGACTTTC; CDR3 protein: CASSPVGSSGANVLTF
clone size: .; D gene: TRBD1; J gene: TRBJ1-5; V gene: TRBV7-8; CDR3 DNA: TGTGCCAGCAGCTTAGGACAGGGACATCAGCCCCAGCATTTT; CDR3 protein: CASSLGQGHQPQHF
clone size: .; D gene: TRBD2; J gene: TRBJ2-2; V gene: TRBV4-1; CDR3 DNA: TGCGCCAGCAGCCAAGCCTCGGGACTAGCGGACACCGGGGAGCTGTTTTTT; CDR3 protein: CASSQASGLADTGELFF
clone size: few; D gene: .; J gene: TRBJ1-2; V gene: TRBV5-5; CDR3 DNA: TGTGCCAGCAGCCTTATCGCAGGGACCTATGGCTACACCTTC; CDR3 protein: CASSLIAGTYGYTF
clone size: .; D gene: .; J gene: TRBJ2-3; V gene: TRBV7-3; CDR3 DNA: TGTGCCAGCAGCACAGAGTTCGCAGATACGCAGTATTTT; CDR3 protein: CASSTEFADTQYF